Listed below are T cell receptor beta chains from one sample, sequenced in a study of vaccination and CD4 T cells after COVID-19. Antigens for these TCRs are unknown. TCRdb reanalysed the PCR reads using MiXCR and keeps one entry per CDR3 protein. The sample shows about 9,100 distinct CDR3 sequences, over 60% of them seen only once. The material sequenced was CD4+ T cells from blood, cultured in vitro. The origin of the receptors is a human donor who had recovered from COVID-19. CDR3s include the opening cysteine and the closing phenylalanine or tryptophan. A D gene is named only where the DNA matches it firmly. Clone size appears in some rows only: once, few, many, or a class for an expanded clone.

D gene: .; V gene: TRBV20-1; clone size: .; J gene: TRBJ1-4; CDR3 protein: CSAESGSEKLFF; CDR3 DNA: TGCAGTGCAGAGTCCGGGTCTGAAAAACTGTTTTTT
D gene: .; V gene: TRBV21-1; clone size: .; J gene: TRBJ2-1; CDR3 protein: CASSPRGLAHRRSYNEQFF; CDR3 DNA: TGTGCCAGCAGCCCTCGGGGACTAGCCCACCGCCGCTCCTACAATGAGCAGTTCTTC
D gene: .; V gene: TRBV7-3; clone size: .; J gene: TRBJ2-2; CDR3 protein: CASSAQGNTGELFF; CDR3 DNA: TGTGCCAGCAGCGCTCAGGGGAACACCGGGGAGCTGTTTTTT
D gene: .; V gene: TRBV24-1; clone size: few; J gene: TRBJ2-7; CDR3 protein: CATSPSGVTYEQYF; CDR3 DNA: TGTGCCACCAGTCCATCGGGGGTAACCTACGAGCAGTACTTC
D gene: TRBD1; V gene: TRBV5-6; clone size: .; J gene: TRBJ1-2; CDR3 protein: CASSRDRDIINGYTF; CDR3 DNA: TGTGCCAGCAGCCGGGACAGGGACATAATAAATGGCTACACCTTC
D gene: TRBD1; V gene: TRBV2; clone size: .; J gene: TRBJ2-7; CDR3 protein: CASERQGSYEQYF; CDR3 DNA: TGTGCCAGCGAAAGACAGGGGTCCTACGAGCAGTACTTC
D gene: .; V gene: TRBV19; clone size: few; J gene: TRBJ1-5; CDR3 protein: CASSMEDISNQPQHF; CDR3 DNA: TGTGCCAGTAGTATGGAGGACATTAGCAATCAGCCCCAGCATTTT
D gene: .; V gene: TRBV27; clone size: few; J gene: TRBJ2-7; CDR3 protein: CASSPQLGYEQYF; CDR3 DNA: TGTGCCAGCAGTCCCCAACTAGGGTACGAGCAGTACTTC
D gene: .; V gene: TRBV12-3/TRBV12-4; clone size: once; J gene: TRBJ1-5; CDR3 protein: CASSLEGNSNQPQHF; CDR3 DNA: TGTGCCAGCAGTTTAGAAGGGAATAGCAATCAGCCCCAGCATTTT
D gene: TRBD2; V gene: TRBV12-3/TRBV12-4; clone size: few; J gene: TRBJ2-7; CDR3 protein: CASSRQAGGFDYEQYF; CDR3 DNA: TGTGCCAGCAGTCGTCAAGCGGGAGGGTTCGATTACGAGCAGTACTTC
D gene: TRBD1; V gene: TRBV6-1; clone size: few; J gene: TRBJ1-6; CDR3 protein: CASSEYRGWNSPLHF; CDR3 DNA: TGTGCCAGCAGTGAATACAGGGGATGGAATTCACCCCTCCACTTT
D gene: TRBD1; V gene: TRBV20-1; clone size: .; J gene: TRBJ1-2; CDR3 protein: CSAISDRGIYGYTF; CDR3 DNA: TGCAGTGCCATCTCCGACAGGGGAATATATGGCTACACCTTC
D gene: TRBD1; V gene: TRBV6-1; clone size: once; J gene: TRBJ1-6; CDR3 protein: CASRLGQANSPLHF; CDR3 DNA: TGCGCCAGCAGGCTGGGACAGGCTAATTCACCCCTCCACTTT
D gene: TRBD1; V gene: TRBV6-1; clone size: .; J gene: TRBJ1-2; CDR3 protein: CASSGGQGRFYGYTF; CDR3 DNA: TGTGCCAGCAGTGGAGGACAGGGGCGGTTCTATGGCTACACCTTC
D gene: TRBD2; V gene: TRBV10-3; clone size: .; J gene: TRBJ2-2; CDR3 protein: CAIRESGSDTGELFF; CDR3 DNA: TGTGCCATCAGGGAGAGCGGGAGCGACACCGGGGAGCTGTTTTTT
D gene: TRBD1; V gene: TRBV20-1; clone size: .; J gene: TRBJ1-6; CDR3 protein: CSARAGQGADSSPLHF; CDR3 DNA: TGCAGTGCTAGAGCCGGACAGGGGGCAGATAGTTCACCCCTCCACTTT
D gene: TRBD2; V gene: TRBV20-1; clone size: .; J gene: TRBJ2-4; CDR3 protein: CSAREAGDAAKNIQYF; CDR3 DNA: TGCAGTGCTAGAGAGGCGGGGGATGCAGCCAAAAACATTCAGTACTTC
D gene: .; V gene: TRBV7-2; clone size: .; J gene: TRBJ1-2; CDR3 protein: CASSPGRDVGGYTF; CDR3 DNA: TGTGCCAGCAGCCCAGGGCGGGACGTGGGCGGCTACACCTTC
D gene: .; V gene: TRBV7-9; clone size: .; J gene: TRBJ1-1; CDR3 protein: CASSPFQSGAFF; CDR3 DNA: TGTGCCAGCAGCCCATTCCAATCTGGAGCTTTCTTT
D gene: TRBD2; V gene: TRBV9; clone size: .; J gene: TRBJ2-5; CDR3 protein: CASSPTPGLAGETQYF; CDR3 DNA: TGTGCCAGCAGCCCGACTCCGGGACTAGCGGGGGAGACCCAGTACTTC
D gene: .; V gene: TRBV27; clone size: few; J gene: TRBJ2-5; CDR3 protein: CASSLLPGDVKTQYF; CDR3 DNA: TGTGCCAGCAGTTTACTACCAGGGGACGTAAAGACCCAGTACTTC
D gene: .; V gene: TRBV7-2; clone size: .; J gene: TRBJ1-2; CDR3 protein: CASSPGPANYGYTF; CDR3 DNA: TGTGCCAGCAGCCCTGGCCCCGCTAACTATGGCTACACCTTC
D gene: .; V gene: TRBV11-1; clone size: .; J gene: TRBJ2-3; CDR3 protein: CASRSTKGADTQYF; CDR3 DNA: TGTGCCAGCAGATCAACCAAAGGGGCAGATACGCAGTATTTT
D gene: .; V gene: TRBV6-5; clone size: .; J gene: TRBJ2-5; CDR3 protein: CASSYQGRETQYF; CDR3 DNA: TGTGCCAGCAGTTACCAGGGACGGGAGACCCAGTACTTC
D gene: TRBD1; V gene: TRBV11-3; clone size: .; J gene: TRBJ1-6; CDR3 protein: CASSRTGNNSPLHF; CDR3 DNA: TGTGCCAGCAGCCGGACAGGGAACAATTCACCCCTCCACTTT
D gene: .; V gene: TRBV6-1; clone size: few; J gene: TRBJ1-2; CDR3 protein: CAARLEDIPQHGYTF; CDR3 DNA: TGTGCCGCCAGGCTGGAAGACATTCCGCAGCATGGCTACACCTTC
D gene: .; V gene: TRBV28; clone size: .; J gene: TRBJ1-6; CDR3 protein: CASSFRTGRNSPLHF; CDR3 DNA: TGTGCCAGCAGTTTCCGTACAGGGCGAAATTCACCCCTCCACTTT
D gene: .; V gene: TRBV7-3; clone size: .; J gene: TRBJ2-6; CDR3 protein: CASSLTAGAGANVLTF; CDR3 DNA: TGTGCCAGCAGCTTAACGGCGGGTGCTGGGGCCAACGTCCTGACTTTC
D gene: TRBD1; V gene: TRBV12-3/TRBV12-4; clone size: medium-sized; J gene: TRBJ1-5; CDR3 protein: CASSFRSPLRDRGMYGQPQHF; CDR3 DNA: TGTGCCAGCAGTTTCCGGTCTCCCCTCCGGGACAGGGGTATGTACGGGCAGCCCCAGCATTTT
D gene: .; V gene: TRBV6-1; clone size: .; J gene: TRBJ2-3; CDR3 protein: CASSGGTDTQYF; CDR3 DNA: TGTGCCAGCAGTGGGGGCACAGATACGCAGTATTTT
D gene: TRBD1; V gene: TRBV24-1; clone size: .; J gene: TRBJ1-5; CDR3 protein: CATSDSGQGAQGNQPQHF; CDR3 DNA: TGTGCCACCAGTGATTCGGGACAGGGGGCGCAGGGCAATCAGCCCCAGCATTTT
D gene: .; V gene: TRBV2; clone size: few; J gene: TRBJ2-5; CDR3 protein: CASSGDSKYQETQYF; CDR3 DNA: TGTGCCAGCAGTGGAGACTCGAAGTACCAAGAGACCCAGTACTTC
D gene: .; V gene: TRBV7-9; clone size: .; J gene: TRBJ1-1; CDR3 protein: CASSRRGGLNTEAFF; CDR3 DNA: TGTGCCAGCAGCCGACGGGGCGGTCTGAACACTGAAGCTTTCTTT
D gene: TRBD1; V gene: TRBV7-9; clone size: medium-sized; J gene: TRBJ1-1; CDR3 protein: CASSATRTGGTEAFF; CDR3 DNA: TGTGCCAGCAGCGCCACCCGGACAGGGGGTACTGAAGCTTTCTTT
D gene: .; V gene: TRBV30; clone size: .; J gene: TRBJ1-5; CDR3 protein: CASDNGGKGQPQHF; CDR3 DNA: TGTGCCTCGGATAACGGGGGGAAAGGGCAGCCCCAGCATTTT
D gene: .; V gene: TRBV7-9; clone size: few; J gene: TRBJ1-3; CDR3 protein: CASSLNTYSGNTIYF; CDR3 DNA: TGTGCCAGCAGCTTGAACACCTACTCTGGAAACACCATATATTTT